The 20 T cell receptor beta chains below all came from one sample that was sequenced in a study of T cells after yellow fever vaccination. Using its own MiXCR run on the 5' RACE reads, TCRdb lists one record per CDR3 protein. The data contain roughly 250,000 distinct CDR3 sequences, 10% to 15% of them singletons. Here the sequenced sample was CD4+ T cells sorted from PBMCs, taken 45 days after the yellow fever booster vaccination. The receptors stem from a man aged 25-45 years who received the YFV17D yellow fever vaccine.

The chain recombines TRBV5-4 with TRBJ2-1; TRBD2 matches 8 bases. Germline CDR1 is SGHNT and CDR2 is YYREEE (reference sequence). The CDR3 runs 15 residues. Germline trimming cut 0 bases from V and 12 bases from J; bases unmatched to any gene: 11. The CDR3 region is CASSLVSGAGGMQFF. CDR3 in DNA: TGTGCCAGCAGCTTGGTTAGCGGGGCCGGAGGGATGCAGTTCTTC.

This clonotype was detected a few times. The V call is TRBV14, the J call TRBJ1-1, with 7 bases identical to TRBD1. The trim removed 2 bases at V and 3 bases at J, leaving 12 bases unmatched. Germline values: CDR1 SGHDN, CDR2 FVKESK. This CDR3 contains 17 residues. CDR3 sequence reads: CASSQQAKGARHTEAFF. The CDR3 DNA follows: TGTGCCAGCAGCCAACAAGCAAAGGGGGCTAGGCACACTGAAGCTTTCTTT. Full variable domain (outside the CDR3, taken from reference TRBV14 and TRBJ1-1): EAGVTQFPSHSVIEKGQTVTLRCDPISGHDNLYWYRRVMGKEIKFLLHFVKESKQDESGMPNNRFLAERTGGTYSTLKVQPAELEDSGVYFCASSQQAKGARHTEAFFGQGTRLTVV.

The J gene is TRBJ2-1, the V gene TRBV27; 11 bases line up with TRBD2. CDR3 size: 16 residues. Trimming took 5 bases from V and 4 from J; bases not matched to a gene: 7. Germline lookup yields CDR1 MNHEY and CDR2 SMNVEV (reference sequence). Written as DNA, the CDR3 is TGTGCCAGCAGTAGCCTGCTAGCGGGAGGTTACAATGAGCAGTTCTTC. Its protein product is CASSSLLAGGYNEQFF.

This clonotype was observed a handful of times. The CDR3 loop reads CASSWTGSETQYF. The CDR3 DNA sequence: TGTGCCAGCAGCTGGACAGGTTCCGAGACCCAGTACTTC. This rearrangement joins TRBV7-2 to TRBJ2-5; 7 bases are a match to TRBD1. Germline lookup yields CDR1 SGHTA and CDR2 FQGNSA. This CDR3 has 13 amino acids. Germline trimming cut 4 bases from V and 5 bases from J; bases unmatched to any gene: 4.

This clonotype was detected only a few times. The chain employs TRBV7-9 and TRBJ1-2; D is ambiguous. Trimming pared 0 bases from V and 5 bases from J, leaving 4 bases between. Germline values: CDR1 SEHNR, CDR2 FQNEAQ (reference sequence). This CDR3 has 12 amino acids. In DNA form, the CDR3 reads TGTGCCAGCAGCTTAGCCTTATATGGCTACACCTTC. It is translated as CASSLALYGYTF. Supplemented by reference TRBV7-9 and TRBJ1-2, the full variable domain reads DTGVSQNPRHKITKRGQNVTFRCDPISEHNRLYWYRQTLGQGPEFLTYFQNEAQLEKSRLLSDRFSAERPKGSFSTLEIQRTEQGDSAMYLCASSLALYGYTFGSGTRLTVV.

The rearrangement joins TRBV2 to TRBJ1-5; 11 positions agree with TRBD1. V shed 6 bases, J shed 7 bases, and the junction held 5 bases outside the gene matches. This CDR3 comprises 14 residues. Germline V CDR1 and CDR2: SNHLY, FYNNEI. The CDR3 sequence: CASSGQGARQPQHF. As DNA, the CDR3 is TGTGCCAGCAGCGGACAGGGGGCTAGGCAGCCCCAGCATTTT.

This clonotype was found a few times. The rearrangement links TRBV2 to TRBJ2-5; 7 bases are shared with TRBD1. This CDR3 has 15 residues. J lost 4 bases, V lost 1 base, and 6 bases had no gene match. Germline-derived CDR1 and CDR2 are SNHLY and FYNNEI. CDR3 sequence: CASSEGRTGGETQYF. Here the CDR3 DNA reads TGTGCCAGCAGTGAAGGGCGGACAGGAGGAGAGACCCAGTACTTC. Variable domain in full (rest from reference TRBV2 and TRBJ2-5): EPEVTQTPSHQVTQMGQEVILRCVPISNHLYFYWYRQILGQKVEFLVSFYNNEISEKSEIFDDQFSVERPDGSNFTLKIRSTKLEDSAMYFCASSEGRTGGETQYFGPGTRLLVL.

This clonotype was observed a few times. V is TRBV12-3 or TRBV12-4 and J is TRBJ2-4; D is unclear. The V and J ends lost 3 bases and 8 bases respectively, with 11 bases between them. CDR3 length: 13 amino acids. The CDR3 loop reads CASSFGSPDIQYF. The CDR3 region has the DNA TGTGCCAGCAGTTTCGGCAGCCCGGACATTCAGTACTTC.

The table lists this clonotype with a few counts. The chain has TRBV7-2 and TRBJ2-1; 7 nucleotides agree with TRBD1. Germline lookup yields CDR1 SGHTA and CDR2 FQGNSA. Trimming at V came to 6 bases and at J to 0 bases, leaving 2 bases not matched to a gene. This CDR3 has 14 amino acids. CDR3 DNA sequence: TGTGCCAGCAGGGGACAGAGCTCCTACAATGAGCAGTTCTTC. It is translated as CASRGQSSYNEQFF.

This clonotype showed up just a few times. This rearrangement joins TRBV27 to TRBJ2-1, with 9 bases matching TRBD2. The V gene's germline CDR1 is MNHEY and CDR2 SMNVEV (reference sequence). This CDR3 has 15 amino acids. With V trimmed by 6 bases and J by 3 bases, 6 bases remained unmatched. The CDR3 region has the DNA TGTGCCAGCAGACCGGGACTAGCCGTCTACAATGAGCAGTTCTTC. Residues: CASRPGLAVYNEQFF.

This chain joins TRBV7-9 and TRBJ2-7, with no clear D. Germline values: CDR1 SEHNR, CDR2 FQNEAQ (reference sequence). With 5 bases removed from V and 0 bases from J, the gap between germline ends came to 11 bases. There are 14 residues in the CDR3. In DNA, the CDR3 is TGTGCCAGCAGCCCCACATGGAACTCCTACGAGCAGTACTTC. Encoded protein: CASSPTWNSYEQYF. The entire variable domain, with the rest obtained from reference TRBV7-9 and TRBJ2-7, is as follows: DTGVSQNPRHKITKRGQNVTFRCDPISEHNRLYWYRQTLGQGPEFLTYFQNEAQLEKSRLLSDRFSAERPKGSFSTLEIQRTEQGDSAMYLCASSPTWNSYEQYFGPGTRLTVT.

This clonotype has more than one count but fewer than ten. The CDR3 DNA follows: TGCAGTGCTAGCGGTGGGAAATCTGGAAACACCATATATTTT. This gives the protein CSASGGKSGNTIYF. The rearrangement joins TRBV20-1 to TRBJ1-3, with no clear D. The CDR3 loop spans 14 amino acids. Germline CDR1 reads DFQATT; CDR2 reads SNEGSKA (reference sequence). V was trimmed by 3 bases and J by 1 base, leaving 10 bases between them.

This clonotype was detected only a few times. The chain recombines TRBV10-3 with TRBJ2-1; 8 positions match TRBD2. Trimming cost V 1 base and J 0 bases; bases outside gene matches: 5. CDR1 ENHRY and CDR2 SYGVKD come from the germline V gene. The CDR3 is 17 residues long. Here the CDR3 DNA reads TGTGCCATCAGTGAGTGGAGTAGCGGGGTCTCCTACAATGAGCAGTTCTTC. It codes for CAISEWSSGVSYNEQFF.

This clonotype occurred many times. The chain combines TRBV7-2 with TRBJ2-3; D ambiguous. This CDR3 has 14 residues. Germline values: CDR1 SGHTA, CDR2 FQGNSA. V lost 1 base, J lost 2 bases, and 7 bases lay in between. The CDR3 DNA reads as TGTGCCAGCAGCTTAGTACTGGCCACAGATACGCAGTATTTT. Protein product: CASSLVLATDTQYF.

CDR3 loop: CSASLDFVTDTQYF. For the CDR3, the DNA is TGCAGTGCTAGCCTGGACTTCGTGACAGATACGCAGTATTTT. This rearrangement joins TRBV20-1 to TRBJ2-3, with D maybe TRBD2 (5 bases). Germline CDR1 reads DFQATT; CDR2 reads SNEGSKA (reference sequence). The CDR3 contains 14 residues. V was trimmed by 3 bases and J by 3 bases, leaving 13 bases between them.

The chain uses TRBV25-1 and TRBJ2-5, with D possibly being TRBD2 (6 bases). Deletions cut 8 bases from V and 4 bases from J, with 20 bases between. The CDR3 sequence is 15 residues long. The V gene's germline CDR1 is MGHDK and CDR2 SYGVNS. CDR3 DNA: TGTGCCAGCGGACCCGGGGGAGTTCCGCTAGAGACCCAGTACTTC. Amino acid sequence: CASGPGGVPLETQYF.

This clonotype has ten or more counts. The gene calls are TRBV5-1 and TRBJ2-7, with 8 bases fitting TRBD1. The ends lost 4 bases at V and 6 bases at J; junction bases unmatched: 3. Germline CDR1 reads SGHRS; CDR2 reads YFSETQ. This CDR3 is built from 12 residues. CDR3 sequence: CASSLQGGEQYF. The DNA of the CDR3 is TGCGCCAGCAGCCTACAGGGGGGCGAGCAGTACTTC.

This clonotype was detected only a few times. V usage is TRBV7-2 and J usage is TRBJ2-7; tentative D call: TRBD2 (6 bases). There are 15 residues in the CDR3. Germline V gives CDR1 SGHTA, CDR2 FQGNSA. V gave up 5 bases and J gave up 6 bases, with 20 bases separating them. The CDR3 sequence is CASSHRGGTLSEQYF. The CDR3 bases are TGTGCCAGCAGCCATAGGGGCGGGACTCTAAGCGAGCAGTACTTC.

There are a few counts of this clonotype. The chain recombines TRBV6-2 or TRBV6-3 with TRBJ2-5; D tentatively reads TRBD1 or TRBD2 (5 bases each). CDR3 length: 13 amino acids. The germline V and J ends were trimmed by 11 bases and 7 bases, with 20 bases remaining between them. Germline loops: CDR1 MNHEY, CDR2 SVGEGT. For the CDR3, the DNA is TGTGCCTCGATCTGGACGGCAGGGACGACCCAGTACTTC. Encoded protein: CASIWTAGTTQYF.

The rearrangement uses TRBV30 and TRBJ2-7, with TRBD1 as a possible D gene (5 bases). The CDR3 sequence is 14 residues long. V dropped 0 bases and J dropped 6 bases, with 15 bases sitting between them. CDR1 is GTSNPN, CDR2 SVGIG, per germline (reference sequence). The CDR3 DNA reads TGTGCCTGGAGTGTAGGTCAGGGAAGTCGCGAGCAGTACTTC. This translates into CAWSVGQGSREQYF. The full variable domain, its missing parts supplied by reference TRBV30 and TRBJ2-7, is SQTIHQWPATLVQPVGSPLSLECTVEGTSNPNLYWYRQAAGRGLQLLFYSVGIGQISSEVPQNLSASRPQDRQFILSSKKLLLSDSGFYLCAWSVGQGSREQYFGPGTRLTVT.